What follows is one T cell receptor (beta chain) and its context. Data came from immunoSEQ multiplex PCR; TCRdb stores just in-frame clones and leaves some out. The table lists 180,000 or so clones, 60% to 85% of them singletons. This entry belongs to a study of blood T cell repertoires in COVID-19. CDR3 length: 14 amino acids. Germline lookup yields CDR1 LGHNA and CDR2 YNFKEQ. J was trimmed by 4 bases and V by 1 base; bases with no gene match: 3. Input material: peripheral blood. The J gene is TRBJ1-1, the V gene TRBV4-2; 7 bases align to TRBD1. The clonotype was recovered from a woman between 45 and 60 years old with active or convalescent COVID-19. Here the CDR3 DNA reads TGTGCCAGCAGCCAAGCACAGGGGACCACTGAAGCTTTCTTT. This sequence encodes CASSQAQGTTEAFF.